A selection of T cell receptor beta chains follows, all from one sample in a study of yellow fever vaccine responses in identical twins. MiXCR was run by TCRdb on the RT-PCR reads, yielding one entry per CDR3 protein. The data show 35,000 or so distinct CDR3 sequences, with 45% to 65% seen just once and roughly 4.5% held by the top ten. The sample consisted of T cells from blood (PBMCs), unsorted or a sorted subset (not recorded which), taken before or after yellow fever vaccination (not recorded which). The receptors were sampled from a woman aged 18-29 years who received the yellow fever vaccine. Both conserved end residues are part of each CDR3. Part of the rows lack a size; the others show once, few, many or a class for expanded clones.

abundance,v_gene,CDR3aa
few,TRBV18,CACARGELEDGYTF
.,TRBV6-1,CASMTAFYEQYF
.,TRBV11-1,CASSLRIGQGRDEQFF
.,TRBV29-1,CSVTLQLAGALSYNEQFF
.,TRBV29-1,CSVGWDYTYEQYF
.,TRBV5-1,CASSLGSSGNVETQYF
once,TRBV6-2/TRBV6-3,CASSYGPGQESQYF
few,TRBV7-2,CASSLFPHNEQFF
.,TRBV4-1,CASSQDYPGQGNGYTF
.,TRBV6-1,CASSVNWDRGRETQYF